The source of this TCR beta chain is a study of T cells after yellow fever vaccination. Study details: It was SMART-Seq v4 Ultra Low Input that prepared the fractions with low cell numbers. Overall study results and limits: Clones that expanded after primary vaccination mostly reappeared after the booster (nearly 98% CD4, approximately 85% CD8). Peak timing came faster in the weaker secondary response, day 5 versus 15.

This clonotype has a handful of counts. Its antigen is not identified. The CDR3 contains 12 residues. In germline, CDR1 is DFQATT, CDR2 SNEGSKA (reference sequence). Trimming pared 0 bases from V and 8 bases from J, leaving 8 bases between. Generation of TCR cDNA used 5'RACE template switching (which added a universal primer site and UMIs). TCRdb re-called the 5' RACE reads through MiXCR, storing one row per CDR3 protein. The sample carries just under 600,000 distinct CDR3 sequences, roughly 13% recorded once. Here the sequenced sample was PBMCs, taken on the day of the yellow fever booster vaccination. The clonotype originates from a man aged 25 to 40 who received the YFV17D yellow fever vaccine. V is TRBV20-1 and J is TRBJ1-3; D is possibly TRBD1 (5 bases). The CDR3 is CSAREGGDTIYF. CDR3 coding DNA: TGCAGTGCTAGAGAGGGGGGAGACACCATATATTTT.